This is a list of T cell receptor beta chains from one sample in a study of blood T cell repertoires in COVID-19. Generated by immunoSEQ multiplex PCR, the TCRdb table keeps only in-frame clones and is missing some. The sample holds 95,000 to 120,000 clones, about nine tenths seen once. The sequencing sample was made of peripheral blood. These receptors were taken from a woman aged 50 to 60 with acute or convalescent COVID-19. Each CDR3 is given with its conserved first and last residue. Fields, in order: clone size, D gene, V gene, J gene, CDR3 DNA, CDR3 protein. A D gene is named only where the DNA matches it firmly. Not every row has a clone size; where given, it reads once, few, many or a size class.

abundance: .; d_gene: .; v_gene: TRBV30; j_gene: TRBJ1-3; CDR3nt: TGTGCCTGGTCCTTTCTGGGAGGCTCTGGAAACACCATATATTTT; CDR3aa: CAWSFLGGSGNTIYF
abundance: .; d_gene: TRBD1; v_gene: TRBV28; j_gene: TRBJ1-6; CDR3nt: TGTGCCAGCAGCGACAGGGTTCGACCCCTCCACTTT; CDR3aa: CASSDRVRPLHF
abundance: .; d_gene: .; v_gene: TRBV30; j_gene: TRBJ1-1; CDR3nt: TGTGCCTGGAGCCATACACGTAACACTGAAGCTTTCTTT; CDR3aa: CAWSHTRNTEAFF
abundance: once; d_gene: TRBD2; v_gene: TRBV7-2; j_gene: TRBJ2-7; CDR3nt: TGTGCCAGCAGCCGGGGAGGGTCCTACGAGCAGTACTTC; CDR3aa: CASSRGGSYEQYF
abundance: .; d_gene: .; v_gene: TRBV6-5; j_gene: TRBJ1-2; CDR3nt: TGTGCCAGCAGTTACTCGATACAGGACAACTATGGCTACACCTTC; CDR3aa: CASSYSIQDNYGYTF
abundance: once; d_gene: TRBD1; v_gene: TRBV7-9; j_gene: TRBJ1-4; CDR3nt: TGTGCCAGCAGCTCCTCGTATGGACAGGGAAGGAGTGAAAAACTGTTTTTT; CDR3aa: CASSSSYGQGRSEKLFF
abundance: .; d_gene: TRBD1; v_gene: TRBV2; j_gene: TRBJ1-4; CDR3nt: TGTGCCAGCAGTAGGGGGACAGTTGAAAAACTGTTTTTT; CDR3aa: CASSRGTVEKLFF
abundance: .; d_gene: .; v_gene: TRBV28; j_gene: TRBJ2-7; CDR3nt: TGTGCCAGCAGTTCACCACCGTGGGGGGGCCACTACGAGCAGTACTTC; CDR3aa: CASSSPPWGGHYEQYF
abundance: .; d_gene: TRBD2; v_gene: TRBV4-2; j_gene: TRBJ2-6; CDR3nt: TGTGCCAGCAGCCAACAAAAGACTAGCGGGACCTCTGGGGCCAACGTCCTGACTTTC; CDR3aa: CASSQQKTSGTSGANVLTF
abundance: once; d_gene: .; v_gene: TRBV28; j_gene: TRBJ2-7; CDR3nt: TGTGCCAGCAGTTTAAATCCCCGCTACGAGCAGTACTTC; CDR3aa: CASSLNPRYEQYF
abundance: .; d_gene: .; v_gene: TRBV27; j_gene: TRBJ1-1; CDR3nt: TGTGCCAGCAGTTTAGGGGCTTACACTGAAGCTTTCTTT; CDR3aa: CASSLGAYTEAFF
abundance: .; d_gene: .; v_gene: TRBV7-6; j_gene: TRBJ1-2; CDR3nt: TGTGCCAGCAGCCCCCTGGCAGGGTCCCAATACTATGGCTACACCTTC; CDR3aa: CASSPLAGSQYYGYTF
abundance: .; d_gene: .; v_gene: TRBV27; j_gene: TRBJ2-7; CDR3nt: TGTGCCAGCAGTCCTTTTTCGAGGGAGGAATCCTACGAGCAGTACTTC; CDR3aa: CASSPFSREESYEQYF
abundance: .; d_gene: .; v_gene: TRBV14; j_gene: TRBJ1-2; CDR3nt: TGTGCCATTCCACTCACTAGCTATGGCTACACCTTC; CDR3aa: CAIPLTSYGYTF
abundance: .; d_gene: TRBD1; v_gene: TRBV30; j_gene: TRBJ1-1; CDR3nt: TGTGCCTGGAGCGTTGGGACAGGGGAAGCTTTCTTT; CDR3aa: CAWSVGTGEAFF
abundance: .; d_gene: .; v_gene: TRBV7-9; j_gene: TRBJ1-3; CDR3nt: TGTGCCAGCAGCCGCGGGACCCTTTATCGCTCAAACACCATATATTTT; CDR3aa: CASSRGTLYRSNTIYF
abundance: once; d_gene: .; v_gene: TRBV30; j_gene: TRBJ1-5; CDR3nt: TGTGCCTGGAGTATGTCAGGGTGGGGCAATCAGCCCCAGCATTTT; CDR3aa: CAWSMSGWGNQPQHF
abundance: .; d_gene: .; v_gene: TRBV18; j_gene: TRBJ2-3; CDR3nt: TGTGCCAGCTCACCTAACAGGGTGGATACGCAGTATTTT; CDR3aa: CASSPNRVDTQYF
abundance: .; d_gene: .; v_gene: TRBV29-1; j_gene: TRBJ2-1; CDR3nt: TGCAGCGTAACGACAGTCCTTAACAATGAGCAGTTCTTC; CDR3aa: CSVTTVLNNEQFF
abundance: .; d_gene: .; v_gene: TRBV9; j_gene: TRBJ1-3; CDR3nt: TGTGCCAGCAGCGTAGGGGCCGACAGCTTTGGAAACACCATATATTTT; CDR3aa: CASSVGADSFGNTIYF
abundance: .; d_gene: .; v_gene: TRBV3-1/TRBV3-2; j_gene: TRBJ2-5; CDR3nt: TGTGCCAGGCCAAGAGGGGGCCAAGAGACCCAGTACTTC; CDR3aa: CARPRGGQETQYF
abundance: few; d_gene: .; v_gene: TRBV7-9; j_gene: TRBJ2-1; CDR3nt: TGTGCCAGCAGCTTAGGGACTCATAATTACAATGAGCAGTTCTTC; CDR3aa: CASSLGTHNYNEQFF
abundance: once; d_gene: TRBD1; v_gene: TRBV30; j_gene: TRBJ2-3; CDR3nt: TGTGCCTTCGGTAGGGGGCTCTCAGATACGCAGTATTTT; CDR3aa: CAFGRGLSDTQYF
abundance: .; d_gene: .; v_gene: TRBV4-1; j_gene: TRBJ2-3; CDR3nt: TGCGCCAGCAGCCAAGCCCCCTCCCCAGTCACAGATACGCAGTATTTT; CDR3aa: CASSQAPSPVTDTQYF
abundance: .; d_gene: .; v_gene: TRBV10-3; j_gene: TRBJ2-1; CDR3nt: TGTGCCATCAGTGAGTCTGGGGTAGGCGGGACCTTGGGTAATGAGCAGTTCTTC; CDR3aa: CAISESGVGGTLGNEQFF
abundance: .; d_gene: .; v_gene: TRBV28; j_gene: TRBJ1-1; CDR3nt: TGTGCCAGCAGTTTAGGGCAGGGCACTGAAGCTTTCTTT; CDR3aa: CASSLGQGTEAFF
abundance: .; d_gene: .; v_gene: TRBV19; j_gene: TRBJ2-7; CDR3nt: TGTGCCAGTAGTATCGAGGCCAGCTCCTACGAGCAGTACTTC; CDR3aa: CASSIEASSYEQYF
abundance: .; d_gene: .; v_gene: TRBV7-9; j_gene: TRBJ2-7; CDR3nt: TGTGCCAGCAGCTTGGGGCGGGGATCCTACGAGCAGTACTTC; CDR3aa: CASSLGRGSYEQYF
abundance: .; d_gene: TRBD2; v_gene: TRBV13; j_gene: TRBJ2-3; CDR3nt: TGTGCCAGCAGCCACGGGGGGGAAGATACGCAGTATTTT; CDR3aa: CASSHGGEDTQYF
abundance: .; d_gene: TRBD1; v_gene: TRBV13; j_gene: TRBJ2-1; CDR3nt: TGTGCCAGCAGCTCCCACCTGAGGGGACAGAGCTCCTACAATGAGCAGTTCTTC; CDR3aa: CASSSHLRGQSSYNEQFF
abundance: .; d_gene: .; v_gene: TRBV5-1; j_gene: TRBJ1-2; CDR3nt: TGCGCCAGCAGCTTGGGCGGGGATAATGGCTACACCTTC; CDR3aa: CASSLGGDNGYTF
abundance: .; d_gene: TRBD1; v_gene: TRBV4-1; j_gene: TRBJ2-3; CDR3nt: TGCGCCAGCAGCCAAGGACAGGGGGCCACAGATACGCAGTATTTT; CDR3aa: CASSQGQGATDTQYF
abundance: .; d_gene: TRBD1; v_gene: TRBV5-4; j_gene: TRBJ1-6; CDR3nt: TGTGCCAGCAGCTTGGGGACAGGGAGCTCCTATAATTCACCCCTCCACTTT; CDR3aa: CASSLGTGSSYNSPLHF
abundance: .; d_gene: .; v_gene: TRBV6-6; j_gene: TRBJ2-3; CDR3nt: TGTGCCAGCAACCTAGCGCCGGTGGACACAGATACGCAGTATTTT; CDR3aa: CASNLAPVDTDTQYF
abundance: once; d_gene: .; v_gene: TRBV15; j_gene: TRBJ1-2; CDR3nt: TGTGCCACCAGCAGAGACCACACAGGATCGGGTGGCTACACCTTC; CDR3aa: CATSRDHTGSGGYTF
abundance: .; d_gene: .; v_gene: TRBV6-5; j_gene: TRBJ1-1; CDR3nt: TGTGCCAGCATCTCACTGGACAGTTACACTGAAGCTTTCTTT; CDR3aa: CASISLDSYTEAFF
abundance: .; d_gene: TRBD1; v_gene: TRBV19; j_gene: TRBJ2-5; CDR3nt: TGTGCCAGTAGTCCCCGGGACAGGGACCTCTTTCAAGAGACCCAGTACTTC; CDR3aa: CASSPRDRDLFQETQYF